Detailed here is one T cell receptor beta chain. No antigen is known for it. No base quality information exists; no much larger clone differs at one position. This sample stems from a study of shared clonotypes between healthy human individuals (dated by TCRdb to 2020 to 2022). About the investigation overall: Two women and a few men aged 18 to 49 years were included in the cohort. For each donor, three plates each were used for CD4 naive and CD4 memory, two plates were used for CD8 naive, and one plate was used for CD8 memory. Blood TCR repertoires of roughly five healthy adults were deeply sequenced to estimate repertoire size and the extent of clonotype sharing between individuals. To increase sequencing depth and limit assay-specific biases, TCR repertoire library preparation and sequencing were carried out by different laboratories using diverse techniques. Between about 0.9 and 10 billion PBMCs per donor were obtained by leukapheresis.

The paper's findings and limits, for the study overall: Across a handful of donors, 5% to 6% of naive CD4, approximately 4% of naive CD8, under 2.5% of memory CD4, and 0.4% to 0.45% of memory CD8 clonotypes were shared. Larger estimated clonotype richness was generally found for naive subsets than for memory subsets. Compared with non-shared clonotypes, the clonotypes found in all four sorted-subset donors had higher generation probabilities. Based on pairwise subsampling, the degree of clonotype sharing among donors was expected to be affected by sequencing depth. Even with the large sequencing depth, rarefaction of the sorted-subset datasets indicated that sequencing was incomplete. Because the study included only a small number of donors, the genetic and exposure-history diversity represented was limited. Sampling was restricted to blood, and TCR repertoires in tissue are likely to differ from TCR repertoires in blood.

Spanning cysteine to phenylalanine, the CDR3 consists of 17 amino acids. Only the CDR3 portion is preserved as DNA: 51 bases, with reading frame beginning at the first base. The CDR1 and CDR2 encoded by the germline V gene (reference sequence) are WNHNN and SYGVQD. Trimming removed 7 bases from V and 8 bases from J; the gene matches leave 16 bases unexplained. Using the deep immunoSEQ assay, multiplex PCR amplified TCR CDR3 regions from genomic DNA. For each cell subset, the extracted genomic DNA was distributed evenly across all wells of several immunoSEQ 96-well plates, and each plate served as one replicate. For sorted subsets, approximately 210 ng of genomic DNA, equivalent to around 31,000 T cell genomes, went into each replicate PCR. The purified libraries were quantified using a Qubit 3.0 fluorometer, sized with a Bioanalyzer 2100, and then quantified again using the KAPA Library Quantification kit. Every immunoSEQ 96-well plate was sequenced on a dedicated single-read 150-cycle Illumina NextSeq 550 flow cell. From the authors' description of their analysis: Because the immunoSEQ output included only junctional sequences and no quality scores, the filtering could not be the same as the filtering used for full-length reads. To assign V/J genes and CDR3, sequences were annotated against IMGT germline references using PyIR, a Python wrapper for IgBLAST v1.9. Any read was removed if the V/J assignment was weak (E-value above 1e-6), the CDR3 was missing, or the read contained stop codons, out-of-frame junctions, or ambiguous translated residues. A V3J clonotype was defined by an identical inferred V gene, J gene, and CDR3 amino acid sequence. Percentage overlap between repertoires was calculated by dividing the number of shared unique clonotypes by the size of the smaller repertoire. Three approaches were used to assess repertoire richness: RTK rarefaction, the Chao1 estimator, and Recon v2.1 estimates of unobserved clonotypes. OLGA was used to compute generation probabilities for all TCRbeta clonotypes that the gDNA method yielded from a handful of donors. TCRdb's version of the immuneACCESS table is confined to in-frame rearrangements and falls short of the full clone set. An unresolved V gene accounts for under half of the shortfall where checked; the remainder is of unknown origin. V and J calls plus clone size are reproduced from that table; the DNA served to infer D and trimming. The sample has about 1.5 million clones on record, 95% to 99% of them singletons. The top ten hold 0.4% to 0.55% of the sample.

Donors were healthy HIV-negative adults with no recently reported acute infections or vaccinations. Every donor was a Caucasian adult residing in Nashville, Tennessee, USA. CD4+ T cells were enriched through magnetic negative selection, after which naive cells were positively selected on CD45RA and the remaining negative fraction served as the memory subset. Blood was collected by leukapheresis, and PBMCs were isolated by Ficoll-Histopaque density gradient centrifugation and then cryopreserved in liquid nitrogen vapor phase. Analytical flow cytometry was used to check the purity and quantity of each magnetically sorted T cell population. From each sorted fraction, genomic DNA was isolated and quantified by UV absorbance on a Nanodrop 2000c.

The rearranged segments are TRBV10-1 and TRBJ2-1, and 11 bases in between align with TRBD2. This sequence was found in a man younger than 45 in good health. Specimen: naive CD4+ T cells sorted from blood. The cell subset or site label here, explained by the study, means: CD45RA+ positively selected. The nucleotide sequence is TGCGCCAGCACCCAGAGCCCCCCACTAGCGGGAGCTTATGAGCAGTTCTTC. Its protein is CASTQSPPLAGAYEQFF.